Listed below are T cell receptor beta chains from one sample, sequenced in a study of T cells in Graves' hyperthyroidism and ophthalmopathy. Using its own MiXCR run on the multiplex PCR reads, TCRdb lists one record per CDR3 protein. In the table there are about 110,000 distinct CDR3 sequences, roughly 15% of which are singletons. Sequencing was performed on blood. The source is a woman between 45 and 60 years old with Graves' hyperthyroidism. The CDR3 runs from the conserved cysteine through the conserved F or W. Each record gives: D gene, J gene, clone size, V gene, CDR3 DNA, CDR3 protein. The D gene is left open where the match is weak. For some rows the clone size is stated as once, few or many, or as a class when expanded; others skip it.

NA	TRBJ2-3	many	TRBV7-3	TGTGCCAGCAGCCCTATTGGCGGGTTTGTCACAGATACGCAGTATTTT	CASSPIGGFVTDTQYF
NA	TRBJ2-7	many	TRBV28	TGTGCCAGCACCGCCGGAGGCGCCCGGGACGAGCAGTACTTC	CASTAGGARDEQYF
TRBD1	TRBJ2-7	NA	TRBV7-9	TGTGCCAGCAGCTTTACAGGACAGGGGGACTACGAGCAGTACTTC	CASSFTGQGDYEQYF
NA	TRBJ2-7	few	TRBV10-2	TGCGCCAGCAGTGAGTCTACAGGGGAGGTCGAGCAGTACTTC	CASSESTGEVEQYF
NA	TRBJ1-3	NA	TRBV7-2	TGTGCCAGCAGCTTAGAAGTCGGGAGGGCGAAATCGGTATATTTT	CASSLEVGRAKSVYF
TRBD1	TRBJ2-7	many	TRBV10-3	TGTGCCATCAGTGAGGCCGGGACAGGGCCCTACGAGCAGTACTTC	CAISEAGTGPYEQYF
TRBD2	TRBJ2-1	many	TRBV6-6	TGTGCCAGCAGTTACAGTAGCGGGAGTCGGAATGAGCAGTTCTTC	CASSYSSGSRNEQFF
TRBD1	TRBJ1-3	many	TRBV6-6	TGTGCCAGCAGTTACGGGGGACAGCCACATGGAAACACCATATATTTT	CASSYGGQPHGNTIYF
TRBD1	TRBJ1-1	many	TRBV3-1	TGTGCCAGCAGCCATTACGGACAGGGGGCAGACACTGAAGCTTTCTTT	CASSHYGQGADTEAFF
NA	TRBJ1-1	many	TRBV9	TGTGCCAGCAGCGTAGTACGGAACACTGAAGCTTTCTTT	CASSVVRNTEAFF
NA	TRBJ2-3	many	TRBV20-1	TGCAGTGTTTTAGGAGCAGATACGCAGTATTTT	CSVLGADTQYF
TRBD2	TRBJ2-1	many	TRBV19	TGTGCCAGTAGTTTTCGGACTAGCGTGGTCAATGAGCAGTTCTTC	CASSFRTSVVNEQFF
TRBD2	TRBJ2-7	few	TRBV20-1	TGCAGTGCTAGACCGGGACTAGTAAATAGCGAGCAGTACTTC	CSARPGLVNSEQYF
NA	TRBJ1-5	NA	TRBV6-1	TGTGCCAGCAGTGTGCGTGGAGGGCAGTGGCAGCCCCAGCATTTT	CASSVRGGQWQPQHF
NA	TRBJ2-1	many	TRBV3-1	TGTGCCAGCAGTTCCGGGGAGGACCCCTACAATGAGCAGTTCTTC	CASSSGEDPYNEQFF
NA	TRBJ1-2	many	TRBV2	TGTGCCAGCAGTGAAGCGGCCCGGAGGGGCTACACCTTC	CASSEAARRGYTF
NA	TRBJ1-1	many	TRBV6-1	TGTGCCAGCAGTGAAGCAGGGGCCCCAGTCACTGAAGCTTTCTTT	CASSEAGAPVTEAFF
TRBD1	TRBJ1-4	NA	TRBV14	TGTGCCAGCAGCCAAGGTCTCAGGGGGTCTACAACTAATGAAAAACTGTTTTTT	CASSQGLRGSTTNEKLFF
NA	TRBJ2-5	many	TRBV2	TGTGCCAGCAGTGAAGACTTGGAGACCCAGTACTTC	CASSEDLETQYF
NA	TRBJ2-5	many	TRBV3-1	TGTGCCAGCAGCTCCACCCAACTAGCCCGGGAGACCCAGTACTTC	CASSSTQLARETQYF
NA	TRBJ2-4	many	TRBV20-1	TGCAGTGCTCAGGGGGGGGGAGGAGGACCCAAAAACATTCAGTACTTC	CSAQGGGGGPKNIQYF
NA	TRBJ1-2	many	TRBV20-1	TGCAGTGATACCGATAACTATGGCTACACCTTC	CSDTDNYGYTF
NA	TRBJ2-3	many	TRBV6-6	TGTGCCAGCAGTTACTCGGACCCCACAGATACGCAGTATTTT	CASSYSDPTDTQYF
TRBD2	TRBJ2-7	many	TRBV20-1	TGCAGTGCTAGAGACCCGACTAGCGGGCCATCCTACGAGCAGTACTTC	CSARDPTSGPSYEQYF
NA	TRBJ2-1	NA	TRBV13	TGTGCCAGCAGCTTAGGCCGACCGGGAGAGACCGGGGGCGAGCAGTTCTTC	CASSLGRPGETGGEQFF
TRBD2	TRBJ2-1	many	TRBV20-1	TGCAGTGCTAGAACCCCAGCGGGATTCGGTGAGCAGTTCTTC	CSARTPAGFGEQFF
NA	TRBJ2-7	NA	TRBV30	TGTGCCTGGAGTGTAAAGGTCTACGAGCAGTACTTC	CAWSVKVYEQYF
TRBD1	TRBJ1-2	few	TRBV28	TGTGCCAGCAGACTAGGGACAGGAACTGGCTGCACCTTC	CASRLGTGTGCTF
NA	TRBJ1-1	many	TRBV5-1	TGCGCCAGCAGCTTGCAAGATTTGAACACTGAAGCTTTCTTT	CASSLQDLNTEAFF
NA	TRBJ2-3	many	TRBV5-1	TGCGCCAGCAGCTTGCGGTCTCAAGATACGCAGTATTTT	CASSLRSQDTQYF
NA	TRBJ2-7	NA	TRBV11-2	TGTGCCAGCAGTGCTGGACAGACCTACGAGCAGTACTTC	CASSAGQTYEQYF
NA	TRBJ1-3	many	TRBV5-1	TGCGCCAGCAGCGCTACTGGAGACTCTGGAAACACCATATATTTT	CASSATGDSGNTIYF
NA	TRBJ1-2	many	TRBV11-2	TGTGCCAGCAGTCCATTCCGGGACGTCTATGGCTACACCTTC	CASSPFRDVYGYTF
NA	TRBJ1-4	once	TRBV4-1	TGCGCCAGCAGCCGCCCTGGAGGACGGAAGGGAGAGGAAAAACTGTTTTTT	CASSRPGGRKGEEKLFF
NA	TRBJ2-3	few	TRBV10-2	TGCGCCAGCACCGAGGGAAGGGCCATTAAAGATACGCAGTATTTT	CASTEGRAIKDTQYF
TRBD1	TRBJ2-5	many	TRBV2	TGTGCCAGCAGCAGACAGGGCTCGGTAGAGACCCAGTACTTC	CASSRQGSVETQYF
TRBD2	TRBJ2-1	many	TRBV15	TGTGCCACCAGCAGAGATCTCCTAGCGGGAGGCAATGAGCAGTTCTTC	CATSRDLLAGGNEQFF
NA	TRBJ2-3	many	TRBV11-2	TGTGCCAGCAGCTTAGAGGGTGTGGAGGGCACAGATACGCAGTATTTT	CASSLEGVEGTDTQYF
NA	TRBJ1-2	many	TRBV6-1	TGTGCCAGCAGTACGGACAATAACTATGGCTACACCTTC	CASSTDNNYGYTF
NA	TRBJ1-1	many	TRBV29-1	TGCAGCGTTGATGAACCGGGCCTGAACACTGAAGCTTTCTTT	CSVDEPGLNTEAFF
NA	TRBJ2-7	many	TRBV20-1	TGCAGTGCTAGAGCCTCGGACAGTCCTCTCTACGAGCAGTACTTC	CSARASDSPLYEQYF
TRBD2	TRBJ2-2	many	TRBV6-6	TGTGCCAGCAGTTACTCCCTAGCGGGAGCCCCGGGGGAGCTGTTTTTT	CASSYSLAGAPGELFF
NA	TRBJ1-2	NA	TRBV2	TGTGCCAGCAGGAGGGGGGGCGCCAGCTATGGCTACACCTTC	CASRRGGASYGYTF
NA	TRBJ1-1	many	TRBV9	TGTGCCAGCAGCGTAGGGGGGAATGAAGCTTTCTTT	CASSVGGNEAFF